Listed below are T cell receptor beta chains from one sample, sequenced in a study of shared clonotypes between healthy human individuals. Sequencing used immunoSEQ multiplex PCR; TCRdb keeps in-frame clones, though not all of them. The table includes a few million clones, just over 90% detected once. Source material: naive CD8+ T cells from PBMCs. These receptors were taken from a man aged 18 to 35 in good health. Some clones in this sample may be carry-over from other donors' samples. The CDR3 runs from the conserved cysteine through the conserved F or W.

j_call	v_call	cdr3_aa
TRBJ2-1	TRBV19	CASSIGSGSYNEQFF
TRBJ1-1	TRBV9	CPKEVSRQGGTDTEAFF
TRBJ2-2	TRBV7-6	CASSVQGTGELFF
TRBJ2-7	TRBV10-3	CAISFNAGTSGADYEQYF
TRBJ2-1	TRBV2	CASSGDSLTPYNEQFF
TRBJ1-6	TRBV30	CAWTTALFNSPLHF
TRBJ2-7	TRBV6-1	CASSERGEVSSYEQYF
TRBJ1-1	TRBV30	CAGKGLVGTEAFF
TRBJ2-7	TRBV27	CASSLSGDSSYEQYF
TRBJ1-2	TRBV6-4	CASSPTVNYGYTF
TRBJ2-7	TRBV27	CASSLNRIGEQYF
TRBJ2-7	TRBV27	CASSLKGAMSSYEQYF
TRBJ2-5	TRBV29-1	CSAYTTSQETQYF
TRBJ1-2	TRBV7-9	CASSPGAGDGYTF
TRBJ1-2	TRBV27	CASSLSANYGYTF
TRBJ2-1	TRBV11-2	CASSLGAGGPYEQFF
TRBJ1-2	TRBV7-9	CASSSPSGNGYTF
TRBJ2-7	TRBV7-9	CASSSEGTGEDEQYF
TRBJ1-3	TRBV25-1	CASAIGNTIYF
TRBJ2-3	TRBV7-6	CASSRRPTTRDTQYF
TRBJ2-2	TRBV18	CASSLDRGSLNTGELFF
TRBJ2-7	TRBV27	CASSFLWPRQGTDEQYF
TRBJ1-1	TRBV19	CASSIGGPLPLEAFF
TRBJ2-1	TRBV7-9	CASSLAINEQFF
TRBJ2-7	TRBV6-1	CASSAWRGSPYEQYF